What follows are 22 T cell receptor beta chains derived from one specimen sequenced in a study of vaccination and CD4 T cells after COVID-19. As to time point: late sampling 161 to 241 days after vaccination in a few convalescent patients. Treatment meaning: approximately nine-day PBMC culture with coronavirus spike peptide pools or control peptides (ViraFEST assay). Their antigens are not known. The Oncomine TCR Beta short-read assay sequenced DNA from cultured CD4+ T cells. TCRdb reprocessed the PCR reads with MiXCR, giving one entry per CDR3 protein. The sample holds more than 20,000 distinct CDR3 sequences; under 55% are singletons and the top ten take about 4%. The material sequenced was CD4+ T cells from blood, cultured in vitro, taken about 7 months after SARS-CoV-2 vaccination. The origin of the receptors is a human donor who had recovered from COVID-19.

The genes are TRBV7-2 and TRBJ2-1; perhaps TRBD2 as D (5 bases). This CDR3 region has 13 residues. Germline CDR1 SGHTA, CDR2 FQGNSA. V lost 0 bases, J lost 5 bases, and 5 bases lay in between. The CDR3 sequence is CASSLAGDNEQFF. In nucleotides, the CDR3 is TGTGCCAGCAGCTTAGCGGGAGACAATGAGCAGTTCTTC.

The V call is TRBV19, the J call TRBJ1-5, with D tentatively TRBD1 (5 bases). Trimming cost V 6 bases and J 4 bases, with 16 bases left between them. This CDR3 has 15 amino acids. Germline loops: CDR1 LNHDA, CDR2 SQIVND (reference sequence). The CDR3 region is CASRALGGLNQPQHF. The CDR3 bases are TGTGCCAGTAGGGCCCTTGGGGGTTTGAATCAGCCCCAGCATTTT.

The chain is built from TRBV20-1 and TRBJ1-2; perhaps TRBD1 as D (6 bases). The CDR3 has 15 amino acids. Deletions cut 4 bases from V and 4 bases from J, with 19 bases between. The V gene's germline CDR1 is DFQATT and CDR2 SNEGSKA (reference sequence). CDR3 sequence (DNA): TGCAGTGCTACCCCGGGGGGGGCCGGTAGCTATGGCTACACCTTC. Translation gives CSATPGGAGSYGYTF.

The chain combines TRBV27 with TRBJ2-7, with TRBD2 as a possible D gene (5 bases). CDR1 and CDR2 from the germline V gene are MNHEY and SMNVEV (reference sequence). The ends were cut back, 0 bases at V and 7 bases at J, with 13 bases in the middle. This CDR3 region has 14 residues. This chain's CDR3 is CASSLSGPRGEQYF. The CDR3 bases are TGTGCCAGCAGTTTATCAGGGCCTAGAGGGGAGCAGTACTTC.

This clonotype has only a few counts. This chain's CDR3 is CASAIGGPYNEQFF. In DNA form, the CDR3 reads TGTGCCAGCGCGATAGGGGGACCTTACAATGAGCAGTTCTTC. V is TRBV6-1 and J is TRBJ2-1; a possible D gene is TRBD1 (6 bases). The germline CDR1 and CDR2 sequences are MNHNS and SASEGT. The CDR3 sequence is 14 residues long. Trimming took off 8 bases at V and 4 bases at J, with 15 bases between the two ends.

The chain employs TRBV28 and TRBJ1-5; TRBD1 is a possible D gene (5 bases). V was trimmed by 6 bases and J by 6 bases, leaving 15 bases between them. CDR1 MDHEN and CDR2 SYDVKM come from the germline V gene. This CDR3 has 14 residues. In nucleotides, the CDR3 is TGTGCCAGCAGCTCCGCCCAGGGTACTCAGCCCCAGCATTTT. Protein product: CASSSAQGTQPQHF.

This clonotype has just a few counts. V is TRBV20-1 and J is TRBJ2-1; 8 bases align to TRBD2. The trim removed 5 bases at V and 5 bases at J, leaving 14 bases unmatched. Germline V gene lookup returns CDR1 DFQATT and CDR2 SNEGSKA (reference sequence). The CDR3 sequence is 16 residues long. CDR3 DNA: TGCAGTGCTGGACGAGTGAGGAGCGGGAGAAACAATGAGCAGTTCTTC. Its translation is CSAGRVRSGRNNEQFF.

The chain carries TRBV6-1 and TRBJ1-2, with D unclear. Deletions cut 5 bases from V and 7 bases from J, with 14 bases between. CDR3 length: 13 residues. CDR1 and CDR2 from the germline V gene are MNHNS and SASEGT. CDR3 loop: CASSRTRPGGYTF. The CDR3 DNA sequence: TGTGCCAGCAGTCGAACCCGGCCTGGTGGCTACACCTTC.

This clonotype appeared a few times. The chain joins TRBV6-1 to TRBJ1-5; 7 bases align to TRBD1. The CDR3 runs 17 residues. Losses at the gene ends were 4 bases for V and 0 bases for J; bases not matched to a gene: 9. Per germline, CDR1 MNHNS and CDR2 SASEGT. In DNA, the CDR3 is TGTGCCAGCAGTGGACGACAGGGCGATTATAGCAATCAGCCCCAGCATTTT. This sequence encodes CASSGRQGDYSNQPQHF.

The chain employs TRBV18 and TRBJ1-5; the D gene is possibly TRBD1 (5 bases). V was cut by 6 bases and J by 4 bases, with 10 bases left in between. CDR1 and CDR2 from the germline V gene are KGHSH and LQKENI. This CDR3 has 13 residues. The CDR3 is CASSDGGNQPQHF. In nucleotides, the CDR3 is TGTGCCAGCTCCGACGGGGGGAATCAGCCCCAGCATTTT.

The chain couples TRBV20-1 to TRBJ1-1; D may be TRBD1 (6 bases). Trimming stripped 2 bases from V and 0 bases from J, with 7 bases between. Germline CDR1 is DFQATT and CDR2 is SNEGSKA (reference sequence). The CDR3 has 13 residues. The CDR3 protein is CSARQGMNTEAFF. The CDR3 nucleotides are TGCAGTGCTAGACAGGGGATGAACACTGAAGCTTTCTTT.

The rearrangement links TRBV19 to TRBJ1-5; a weak D match, TRBD1 (5 bases). Trimming left V 3 bases short and J 0 bases short, with 18 bases between. There are 18 residues in the CDR3. Germline loops: CDR1 LNHDA, CDR2 SQIVND (reference sequence). The CDR3 DNA follows: TGTGCCAGTAGTATGCCAACGGGGGATCTCTATAGCAATCAGCCCCAGCATTTT. The encoded protein is CASSMPTGDLYSNQPQHF.

V gene TRBV7-2 combines with J gene TRBJ1-1; D is perhaps TRBD1 (6 bases). Trimming removed 1 base at V and 5 bases at J, with 8 bases between. This CDR3 is built from 13 residues. The germline CDR1 and CDR2 sequences are SGHTA and FQGNSA. In DNA, the CDR3 is TGTGCCAGCAGCTTAGAGGGGGAGACTGAAGCTTTCTTT. Protein product: CASSLEGETEAFF.

The CDR3 region has the DNA TGTGCCAGCATGGGGATGACAGGGGCGGGTGGCTACACCTTC. Translating it yields CASMGMTGAGGYTF. V and J are TRBV6-1 and TRBJ1-2, with TRBD1 identical over 8 bases. V gave up 7 bases and J gave up 7 bases; unmatched junction bases: 11. This CDR3 has 14 residues. Germline lookup yields CDR1 MNHNS and CDR2 SASEGT.

The V gene is TRBV20-1, the J gene TRBJ2-3; 13 bases are a match to TRBD2. The germline V gene encodes CDR1 DFQATT and CDR2 SNEGSKA (reference sequence). After removal of 6 bases from V and 7 bases from J, the junction contained 7 bases not matched to a gene. The CDR3 totals 14 residues. CDR3 region: CSADTSGRAYTQYF. In nucleotides, the CDR3 is TGCAGTGCCGACACTAGCGGGAGGGCCTATACGCAGTATTTT.

The chain employs TRBV9 and TRBJ2-3; D gene uncertain. The V gene lost 0 bases and the J gene lost 0 bases, with 5 bases spanning the gap. The CDR3 totals 14 residues. Germline V CDR1 and CDR2: SGDLS, YYNGEE. CDR3 DNA: TGTGCCAGCAGCGTAGGGAGTAGCACAGATACGCAGTATTTT. It yields the protein CASSVGSSTDTQYF.

This clonotype was picked up a small number of times. The chain carries TRBV10-3 and TRBJ2-1, with TRBD2 identical over 7 bases. V gave up 10 bases and J gave up 3 bases; unmatched junction bases: 6. Per the germline V gene, CDR1 is ENHRY and CDR2 is SYGVKD. The length of the CDR3 is 13 residues. The CDR3: CASRREVYNEQFF. In DNA form, the CDR3 reads TGTGCCAGTCGACGGGAGGTCTACAATGAGCAGTTCTTC.

The rearrangement joins TRBV6-1 to TRBJ2-1, with TRBD2 identical over 9 bases. Unmatched junction bases numbered 9, after V lost 5 bases and J lost 1 base. Germline CDR1 is MNHNS and CDR2 is SASEGT. The CDR3 sequence is 17 residues long. The CDR3 spells CASSHRLAVHSYNEQFF. CDR3 coding DNA: TGTGCCAGCAGTCACCGACTAGCGGTTCATTCCTACAATGAGCAGTTCTTC.

This chain connects TRBV7-6 to TRBJ2-3; the D gene is possibly TRBD1 (6 bases). Germline values: CDR1 SGHVS, CDR2 FNYEAQ. The CDR3 totals 17 residues. Trimming cost V 5 bases and J 2 bases, with 20 bases left between them. The CDR3 DNA reads TGTGCCAGCAGCCCCACCTCTAGACAGGCTTTCACAGATACGCAGTATTTT. Its translation is CASSPTSRQAFTDTQYF.

The CDR3 sequence is CASSSGTDGPQFF. CDR3 nucleotides: TGTGCCAGCAGCTCTGGGACGGACGGCCCGCAGTTCTTC. The V and J genes are TRBV5-4 and TRBJ2-1; D might be TRBD1 or TRBD2, each matching 5 bases. Per the germline V gene, CDR1 is SGHNT and CDR2 is YYREEE (reference sequence). V was shortened by 3 bases and J by 12 bases, with 16 bases between the two germline ends. The CDR3 is 13 amino acids.

The rearrangement uses TRBV7-2 and TRBJ2-3; no reliable D call. The CDR3 has 15 amino acids. The V gene lost 1 base and the J gene lost 4 bases, with 12 bases spanning the gap. Germline V gene data show CDR1 as SGHTA and CDR2 as FQGNSA. The DNA of the CDR3 is TGTGCCAGCAGCTTAGAGCTAAGGAGTGCAGATACGCAGTATTTT. Amino acid sequence: CASSLELRSADTQYF.

The rearrangement uses TRBV19 and TRBJ2-5; 8 bases line up with TRBD2. J was trimmed by 5 bases and V by 5 bases; bases with no gene match: 13. The CDR3 is made up of 16 amino acids. CDR1 is LNHDA, CDR2 SQIVND, per germline (reference sequence). The CDR3 loop reads CASSPGGGLGPETQYF. CDR3 sequence (DNA): TGTGCCAGTAGTCCGGGGGGGGGCTTGGGACCCGAGACCCAGTACTTC.